Each of the 31 T cell receptor beta chains below was sequenced from the same sample in a study of blood T cell repertoires in COVID-19. Using immunoSEQ multiplex PCR, the repertoire was profiled, and TCRdb retains in-frame clones only, with some absent. The data contain some 83,000 clones, around 86% of them singletons. Sequencing was done on a sample of peripheral blood. These receptor sequences come from a man older than 75 with active or convalescent COVID-19.

The chain is built from TRBV11-3 and TRBJ1-1; D remains unclear. CDR3 size: 13 residues. The germline V gene has CDR1 SGHNT and CDR2 YENEEA. Trimming left V 5 bases short and J 8 bases short, with 15 bases between. The CDR3 nucleotides are TGTGCCAGCAGCACAAACACAGTGCCCGAAGCTTTCTTT. Its translation: CASSTNTVPEAFF.

The rearrangement links TRBV12-3 or TRBV12-4 to TRBJ1-2; possibly TRBD1 for D (5 bases). Trimming stripped 8 bases from V and 8 bases from J, with 15 bases between. The CDR3 contains 12 residues. DNA of the CDR3: TGTGCCAGCGCCTCTGGGACTCGCGGCTACACCTTC. This codes for CASASGTRGYTF.

The V gene is TRBV5-5, the J gene TRBJ1-5; unclear D gene. Germline loops: CDR1 SGHKS, CDR2 YYEKEE (reference sequence). The V end was cut by 0 bases, the J end by 0 bases, with 7 bases between. The CDR3 totals 15 residues. CDR3 sequence reads: CASSLAGASNQPQHF. DNA of the CDR3: TGTGCCAGCAGCTTGGCGGGAGCTAGCAATCAGCCCCAGCATTTT.

This rearrangement joins TRBV13 to TRBJ2-3, with D perhaps matching TRBD2 (7 bases). This CDR3 spans 16 amino acids. Germline loops: CDR1 PRHDT, CDR2 FYEKMQ (reference sequence). V lost 2 bases and J 1 base, leaving 13 bases between the germline ends. This CDR3 is CASSLRGALGTDTQYF. CDR3 nucleotide sequence: TGTGCCAGCAGCTTACGGGGGGCGCTTGGCACAGATACGCAGTATTTT.

V and J are TRBV5-1 and TRBJ2-3; TRBD2 might be the D (6 bases). The V end lost 4 bases, the J end lost 4 bases, and 22 bases lay between the germline ends. The CDR3 runs to 17 residues. Germline V CDR1 and CDR2: SGHRS, YFSETQ. Here the CDR3 reads CASSPPIRERRADTQYF. As DNA, the CDR3 is TGCGCCAGCAGCCCCCCGATACGGGAGAGGAGAGCAGATACGCAGTATTTT.

The V call is TRBV5-1, the J call TRBJ1-5, with 12 bases fitting TRBD1. Looked up from germline, CDR1 is SGHRS and CDR2 is YFSETQ. The CDR3 totals 20 residues. The ends lost 7 bases at V and 2 bases at J; junction bases unmatched: 19. This CDR3 is CASLHRDRGREGVRNQPQHF. DNA of the CDR3: TGCGCCAGCTTACACCGGGACAGGGGGCGCGAAGGGGTCCGCAATCAGCCCCAGCATTTT.

The chain is built from TRBV27 and TRBJ1-2; 9 positions match TRBD1. The ends lost 2 bases at V and 6 bases at J; junction bases unmatched: 4. The germline gives CDR1 MNHEY, CDR2 SMNVEV (reference sequence). The CDR3 spans 14 residues. CDR3 protein: CASSLAGQGHGYTF. The CDR3, as DNA: TGTGCCAGCAGTTTAGCCGGACAGGGGCATGGCTACACCTTC.

The rearrangement uses TRBV6-5 and TRBJ2-1; TRBD2 might be the D (5 bases). The CDR3 is 15 amino acids. Trimming pared 2 bases from V and 1 base from J, leaving 9 bases between. Per germline, CDR1 MNHEY and CDR2 SVGAGI. CDR3 coding DNA: TGTGCCAGCAGTTACGGAGGCGGGTCCTACAATGAGCAGTTCTTC. Translating it yields CASSYGGGSYNEQFF.

The chain uses TRBV6-5 and TRBJ1-1, with TRBD1 identical over 7 bases. The CDR3 contains 14 residues. Trimming at V came to 6 bases and at J to 11 bases, leaving 15 bases not matched to a gene. Germline CDR1 and CDR2: MNHEY and SVGAGI. CDR3 DNA: TGTGCCAGCAGCTTAGCGGTGAGCGAGGGACAGGCTTTCTTT. Its protein product is CASSLAVSEGQAFF.

The chain employs TRBV18 and TRBJ1-1; D unresolved. Per germline, CDR1 KGHSH and CDR2 LQKENI. The length of the CDR3 is 14 residues. Trimming removed 2 bases from V and 1 base from J, with 8 bases in between. The CDR3 reads CASSPGRRNTEAFF. CDR3 in DNA: TGTGCCAGCTCACCAGGCAGGCGGAACACTGAAGCTTTCTTT.

The genes are TRBV18 and TRBJ2-1, with D possibly TRBD1 on 6 matching bases. The CDR3 contains 16 residues. CDR1 is KGHSH, CDR2 LQKENI, per germline. V was cut by 2 bases and J by 8 bases, with 19 bases left in between. The CDR3 DNA is TGTGCCAGCTCACCAGTAAGACAGGTAAAAAACGATGAGCAGTTCTTC. Its protein product is CASSPVRQVKNDEQFF. The variable domain in full, completed from reference TRBV18 and TRBJ2-1, reads NAGVMQNPRHLVRRRGQEARLRCSPMKGHSHVYWYRQLPEEGLKFMVYLQKENIIDESGMPKERFSAEFPKEGPSILRIQQVVRGDSAAYFCASSPVRQVKNDEQFFGPGTRLTVL.

The V and J genes are TRBV23-1 and TRBJ1-5; the D is unclear. TRBV23-1 is sorted into the ORF group, with uncertain function. V lost 0 bases, J lost 0 bases, and 12 bases lay in between. This CDR3 contains 17 residues. CDR3 residues: CASSQSPRGHSNQPQHF. CDR3 nucleotides: TGCGCCAGCAGTCAATCCCCTAGAGGCCATAGCAATCAGCCCCAGCATTTT.

The chain joins TRBV6-5 to TRBJ1-1; the match to TRBD1 covers 8 bases. This CDR3 has 13 residues. The junction had 4 bases not matched to a gene; V was cut back by 8 bases and J by 2 bases. CDR1 is MNHEY and CDR2 is SVGAGI in the germline V gene. CDR3 nucleotides: TGTGCCAGCCCTGACAGGGGAAACACTGAAGCTTTCTTT. Translated: CASPDRGNTEAFF.

The rearrangement joins TRBV24-1 to TRBJ2-3; D is perhaps TRBD2 (5 bases). Deletions cut 6 bases from V and 1 base from J, with 16 bases between. This CDR3 has 16 amino acids. CDR1 is KGHDR, CDR2 SFDVKD, per germline. CDR3 region: CATSPFGVNRTDTQYF. The CDR3 coding sequence is TGTGCCACCAGTCCCTTCGGGGTGAATCGCACAGATACGCAGTATTTT.

This chain joins TRBV5-5 and TRBJ1-2, with 9 bases identical to TRBD1. CDR3 length equals 15 residues. V gave up 0 bases and J gave up 7 bases; unmatched junction bases: 7. The germline V gene has CDR1 SGHKS and CDR2 YYEKEE (reference sequence). The CDR3 sequence is CASSLGPGTGTGYTF. CDR3 nucleotides: TGTGCCAGCAGCTTGGGGCCCGGGACAGGGACTGGCTACACCTTC.

The J gene is TRBJ1-2, the V gene TRBV7-2; 11 bases map to TRBD1. The CDR3 length is 17 residues. V was pared by 5 bases and J by 4 bases, with 12 bases of the junction left unmatched. The V gene's germline CDR1 is SGHTA and CDR2 FQGNSA. As DNA, the CDR3 is TGTGCCAGCAGCCCCAGAGGCGGACAGGGGGCCTCCTATGGCTACACCTTC. This encodes CASSPRGGQGASYGYTF.

V and J are TRBV5-1 and TRBJ1-3; TRBD1 is a possible D gene (6 bases). The V gene's germline CDR1 is SGHRS and CDR2 YFSETQ. CDR3 size: 14 residues. With 7 bases removed from V and 3 bases from J, the gap between germline ends came to 14 bases. The CDR3 nucleotides read TGCGCCAGCCCAATCGGCAGGGGTGGAAACACCATATATTTT. This gives the protein CASPIGRGGNTIYF.

The chain carries TRBV6-5 and TRBJ1-1, with a weak D call TRBD1 (5 bases). Germline-derived CDR1 and CDR2 are MNHEY and SVGAGI. The CDR3 consists of 14 residues. Trimming removed 9 bases at V and 6 bases at J, with 20 bases between. CDR3 sequence reads: CASTPNQGYSEAFF. The DNA for the CDR3 is TGTGCCAGTACGCCCAATCAGGGTTATTCTGAAGCTTTCTTT.

This chain connects TRBV7-2 to TRBJ2-7, with D maybe TRBD1 (6 bases). Trimming took 0 bases from V and 2 from J, leaving 8 bases between them. This CDR3 is 14 amino acids long. Per germline, CDR1 SGHTA and CDR2 FQGNSA. CDR3 protein: CASSLARDTYEQYV. CDR3 in DNA: TGTGCCAGCAGCTTAGCCCGGGACACCTACGAGCAGTACGTC.

The chain is built from TRBV30 and TRBJ2-3, with D possibly matching TRBD2 (6 bases). Germline-derived CDR1 and CDR2 are GTSNPN and SVGIG (reference sequence). This CDR3 region has 17 residues. Between the trimmed V and J ends, which lost 0 bases and 0 bases, there was a span of 16 bases. CDR3 in DNA: TGTGCCTGGAGTGTACTTTCTCGGAGGGAGAGCACAGATACGCAGTATTTT. It is translated as CAWSVLSRRESTDTQYF.

V gene TRBV5-1 combines with J gene TRBJ2-2; 9 nucleotides agree with TRBD1. CDR1 and CDR2 (germline): SGHRS, YFSETQ. V trimming: 4 bases; J trimming: 4 bases; junction bases outside the gene matches: 8. CDR3 size: 16 residues. The CDR3 protein is CASSPQGARGTGELFF. CDR3 nucleotides: TGCGCCAGCAGCCCACAGGGGGCGCGGGGCACCGGGGAGCTGTTTTTT.

This chain's CDR3 is CATSDSSTDRGQRYTEAFF. The CDR3 bases are TGTGCCACCAGTGATTCTTCTACGGACAGGGGTCAGAGGTACACTGAAGCTTTCTTT. The chain employs TRBV24-1 and TRBJ1-1; 9 bases fit TRBD1. Germline V gene data show CDR1 as KGHDR and CDR2 as SFDVKD. The CDR3 is made up of 19 amino acids. The ends lost 2 bases at V and 3 bases at J; junction bases unmatched: 15.

The chain combines TRBV28 with TRBJ1-3, with D uncertain. V was cut by 4 bases and J by 3 bases, with 13 bases left in between. The germline CDR1 and CDR2 sequences are MDHEN and SYDVKM. This CDR3 comprises 15 residues. The CDR3 loop reads CASSSELEIGNTIYF. DNA for the CDR3: TGTGCCAGCAGTTCTGAACTCGAGATTGGAAACACCATATATTTT.

The gene calls are TRBV24-1 and TRBJ1-2; 9 bases map to TRBD1. The CDR3 is 13 residues long. CDR1 and CDR2 (germline): KGHDR, SFDVKD. V trimming: 9 bases; J trimming: 8 bases; junction bases outside the gene matches: 9. CDR3 nucleotides: TGTGCCACCCAGGCCGGGACAGGGTCCGGCTACACCTTC. Its translation: CATQAGTGSGYTF.

The chain joins TRBV6-5 to TRBJ1-2; D unresolved. This CDR3 has 11 amino acids. Germline CDR1 MNHEY, CDR2 SVGAGI. The ends were cut back, 2 bases at V and 8 bases at J, with 6 bases in the middle. CDR3 residues: CASSYEGGYTF. The CDR3, as DNA: TGTGCCAGCAGTTACGAGGGAGGCTACACCTTC.

This chain joins TRBV5-1 and TRBJ1-2; a weak D match, TRBD1 (5 bases). CDR3 length equals 14 residues. V was clipped by 4 bases and J by 6 bases, with 16 bases between them. Germline V CDR1 and CDR2: SGHRS, YFSETQ. The CDR3 bases are TGCGCCAGCAGCCCCGTAGTAGGGGATAATGGCTACACCTTC. Translation gives CASSPVVGDNGYTF.

V and J are TRBV18 and TRBJ1-4; 7 bases are shared with TRBD1. The CDR3 runs 15 residues. V lost 4 bases, J lost 2 bases, and 4 bases stayed unmatched. Germline lookup yields CDR1 KGHSH and CDR2 LQKENI. The CDR3: CASSQARGTNEKLFF. The CDR3 coding sequence is TGTGCCAGCTCACAAGCCAGGGGGACTAATGAAAAACTGTTTTTT.

The rearrangement uses TRBV2 and TRBJ1-4; tentative D call: TRBD1 (5 bases). With 3 bases removed from V and 8 bases from J, the gap between germline ends came to 22 bases. This CDR3 has 17 amino acids. Germline CDR1 SNHLY, CDR2 FYNNEI. CDR3 loop: CASSERGVGPVDEKLFF. Here the CDR3 DNA reads TGTGCCAGCAGTGAGCGGGGGGTGGGGCCAGTTGACGAAAAACTGTTTTTT.

The V and J genes are TRBV24-1 and TRBJ2-5; tentative D call: TRBD2 (6 bases). Germline-derived CDR1 and CDR2 are KGHDR and SFDVKD. The CDR3 is 13 amino acids. Trimming cost V 7 bases and J 5 bases, with 13 bases left between them. The CDR3 sequence is CATSLGGTETQYF. The DNA for the CDR3 is TGTGCCACCAGCTTGGGGGGTACGGAGACCCAGTACTTC.

The rearrangement uses TRBV19 and TRBJ1-1; 7 nucleotides line up with TRBD1. This CDR3 is built from 14 residues. J lost 5 bases, V lost 3 bases, and 6 bases had no gene match. Germline-derived CDR1 and CDR2 are LNHDA and SQIVND (reference sequence). The CDR3: CASSIGAGGTEAFF. The CDR3 DNA is TGTGCCAGTAGTATCGGGGCAGGGGGGACTGAAGCTTTCTTT.

The gene calls are TRBV29-1 and TRBJ2-7; D is undetermined. The germline V and J ends were trimmed by 3 bases and 12 bases, with 27 bases remaining between them. The CDR3 is made up of 15 amino acids. Looked up from germline, CDR1 is SQVTM and CDR2 is ANQGSEA. For the CDR3, the DNA is TGCAGCGTTGATACAATGGGCCTCACCCCTACGAATTGGTACGTC. Translating gives CSVDTMGLTPTNWYV.